This TCR beta chain was retrieved from a study of CD8 T cells in Susac syndrome. RNA totalling roughly 0.5 to 1 ug underwent reverse transcription with random hexamers. TCRdb independently ran MiXCR on the immunoSEQ multiplex PCR reads; one entry per CDR3 protein. The table lists about 85,000 distinct CDR3 sequences, 85% to 95% of them singletons. Study-wide points: Susac CD8+ cells expanded clonally the most in TEMRA cells and in active patients. Within total CD8+ repertoires, approximately 15 Susac-specific public clones were found, and within CD8+ TEMRA repertoires, 4 or 5.

The sample holds one count of this clonotype. Its antigen is unknown. The Susac syndrome patients fit the recently defined diagnostic criteria for definite or probable disease. CDR1 and CDR2 from the germline V gene are LGHNT and FRNRAP. The CDR3 covers 14 residues. Trimming stripped 9 bases from V and 4 bases from J, with 18 bases between. The chain carries TRBV12-5 and TRBJ1-2; D not resolved. The receptor was isolated from a human donor with Susac syndrome. The sample taken for sequencing was CD8+ T cells from PBMCs. The CDR3: CASATSSGGYGYTF. CDR3 sequence (DNA): TGTGCTAGCGCAACCTCGAGTGGCGGCTATGGCTACACCTTC.